The 27 T cell receptor beta chains given below trace back to one sample, sequenced in a study of blood T cell repertoires in COVID-19. Using immunoSEQ multiplex PCR, the repertoire was profiled, and TCRdb retains in-frame clones only, with some absent. The sample yields around 280,000 clones, around 86% seen once. The source material was peripheral blood. These receptors were obtained from a woman between 25 and 40 years old who had recovered from COVID-19.

This chain links TRBV11-2 with TRBJ2-1, with 11 bases fitting TRBD2. Losses at the gene ends were 0 bases for V and 0 bases for J; bases not matched to a gene: 10. This CDR3 has 20 residues. The germline gives CDR1 SGHAT, CDR2 FQNNGV. In DNA form, the CDR3 reads TGTGCCAGCAGCTTAGATTCTTTACGGCTAGCGGGGGGCTCCTACAATGAGCAGTTCTTC. It yields the protein CASSLDSLRLAGGSYNEQFF.

This clone came up once. The chain joins TRBV7-9 to TRBJ1-4, with D maybe TRBD1 (6 bases). This CDR3 spans 15 amino acids. Germline V lookup: CDR1 SEHNR, CDR2 FQNEAQ (reference sequence). Trimming took 1 base from V and 0 from J, leaving 6 bases between them. The CDR3 is CASSLDRATNEKLFF. The DNA for the CDR3 is TGTGCCAGCAGCTTAGACAGGGCAACTAATGAAAAACTGTTTTTT.

V and J are TRBV18 and TRBJ2-1; 12 nucleotides agree with TRBD2. Unmatched junction bases numbered 10, after V lost 3 bases and J lost 4 bases. The CDR3 loop spans 18 amino acids. From germline, CDR1 is KGHSH and CDR2 LQKENI. The CDR3 protein is CASSPWTSGVAAYNEQFF. The CDR3 nucleotides are TGTGCCAGCTCACCGTGGACTAGCGGGGTAGCTGCGTACAATGAGCAGTTCTTC. Using reference TRBV18 and TRBJ2-1 for the parts outside the CDR3, the full variable domain is NAGVMQNPRHLVRRRGQEARLRCSPMKGHSHVYWYRQLPEEGLKFMVYLQKENIIDESGMPKERFSAEFPKEGPSILRIQQVVRGDSAAYFCASSPWTSGVAAYNEQFFGPGTRLTVL.

This clone turned up a few times. J is TRBJ1-1 and V is TRBV29-1; D remains ambiguous. The CDR3 is 13 residues long. The germline gives CDR1 SQVTM, CDR2 ANQGSEA. The V and J ends lost 5 bases and 0 bases respectively, with 10 bases between them. The DNA of the CDR3 is TGCAGCGTTTGTGGCAATCTGAACACTGAAGCTTTCTTT. It is translated as CSVCGNLNTEAFF.

The chain is built from TRBV2 and TRBJ2-1; D not certain. The CDR3 contains 13 residues. Trimming stripped 7 bases from V and 3 bases from J, with 10 bases between. Germline V CDR1 and CDR2: SNHLY, FYNNEI. CDR3 nucleotides: TGTGCCAGCATTGACGGAGACTACAATGAGCAGTTCTTC. This translates into CASIDGDYNEQFF.

This chain uses TRBV11-1 with TRBJ1-1; weak D call: TRBD1 (5 bases). V gave up 1 base and J gave up 5 bases, with 11 bases separating them. Looked up from germline, CDR1 is SGHAT and CDR2 is FQDESV (reference sequence). The length of the CDR3 is 14 residues. CDR3 loop: CASSLDGAGTEAFF. The CDR3 coding sequence is TGTGCCAGCAGCTTAGATGGGGCAGGAACTGAAGCTTTCTTT.

The rearrangement uses TRBV5-4 and TRBJ1-2; 7 bases map to TRBD1. The V gene end was trimmed by 2 bases and the J gene end by 2 bases; junction bases not matched to a gene: 3. The CDR3 consists of 14 residues. Germline CDR1 reads SGHNT; CDR2 reads YYREEE (reference sequence). CDR3 loop: CASSFPGQNYGYTF. The CDR3 nucleotides are TGTGCCAGCAGCTTCCCGGGACAGAACTATGGCTACACCTTC. Looking up the rest from reference TRBV5-4 and TRBJ1-2 gives the full variable domain: ETGVTQSPTHLIKTRGQQVTLRCSSQSGHNTVSWYQQALGQGPQFIFQYYREEENGRGNFPPRFSGLQFPNYSSELNVNALELDDSALYLCASSFPGQNYGYTFGSGTRLTVV.

The chain couples TRBV19 to TRBJ1-2, with 10 nucleotides matching TRBD1. The CDR3 contains 14 residues. CDR1 and CDR2 from the germline V gene are LNHDA and SQIVND (reference sequence). J gave up 4 bases and V 5 bases, and 4 bases lay outside the gene matches. CDR3: CASSPWTGGYGYTF. CDR3 nucleotides: TGTGCCAGTAGTCCGTGGACAGGGGGCTATGGCTACACCTTC.

This clone was seen more than once but under ten times. The chain links TRBV11-2 to TRBJ1-3; D is unclear. Germline V lookup: CDR1 SGHAT, CDR2 FQNNGV. Trimming left V 1 base short and J 4 bases short, with 11 bases between. The length of the CDR3 is 15 residues. CDR3 DNA sequence: TGTGCCAGCAGCTTAGTGCGGGCAGGAGGAAACACCATATATTTT. This gives the protein CASSLVRAGGNTIYF.

The chain couples TRBV2 to TRBJ1-4, with D possibly matching TRBD1 (6 bases). Trimming left V 4 bases short and J 8 bases short, with 17 bases between. This CDR3 spans 15 amino acids. The germline gives CDR1 SNHLY, CDR2 FYNNEI. This chain's CDR3 is CASSARGGWEEKLFF. The CDR3 DNA follows: TGTGCCAGCAGTGCGAGAGGGGGATGGGAGGAAAAACTGTTTTTT.

The chain carries TRBV27 and TRBJ1-2, with TRBD1 matching 10 bases. CDR1 MNHEY and CDR2 SMNVEV come from the germline V gene (reference sequence). The CDR3 contains 15 residues. Germline trimming cut 6 bases from V and 6 bases from J; bases unmatched to any gene: 10. The CDR3 spells CASRGTGEWVHGYTF. The CDR3 coding sequence is TGTGCCAGCAGGGGGACAGGGGAGTGGGTCCATGGCTACACCTTC.

This rearrangement joins TRBV2 to TRBJ2-7; D may be TRBD1 (6 bases). The CDR3 consists of 14 residues. Germline CDR1 is SNHLY and CDR2 is FYNNEI. With 6 bases removed from V and 3 bases from J, the gap between germline ends came to 15 bases. CDR3 nucleotide sequence: TGTGCCAGCAGGGAACCTGGACAGCGCTACGAGCAGTACTTC. Translated, it gives CASREPGQRYEQYF.

In this sample, this clone turned up once. This rearrangement joins TRBV27 to TRBJ2-1; D may be TRBD2 (5 bases). The CDR3 spans 15 residues. V lost 3 bases to trimming and J lost 7 bases, with 16 bases between them. Germline values: CDR1 MNHEY, CDR2 SMNVEV (reference sequence). The CDR3 sequence is CASSFGLVGVNEQFF. The CDR3 DNA is TGTGCCAGCAGTTTCGGGCTAGTCGGGGTGAATGAGCAGTTCTTC.

The chain joins TRBV19 to TRBJ1-1, with D perhaps matching TRBD1 (6 bases). Germline V CDR1 and CDR2: LNHDA, SQIVND (reference sequence). V shed 7 bases and J shed 6 bases, with 24 bases lying between them. The length of the CDR3 is 16 residues. The CDR3 nucleotides are TGTGCCAGTACGTTAGGGCAGGGGTTAAGTAGCGCTGAAGCTTTCTTT. Protein product: CASTLGQGLSSAEAFF.

The V and J genes are TRBV27 and TRBJ2-2; TRBD1 is a possible D gene (5 bases). V lost 5 bases and J lost 6, with 16 bases in between. From germline, CDR1 is MNHEY and CDR2 SMNVEV (reference sequence). The CDR3 covers 15 residues. The CDR3 loop is CASSPQGVWAGELFF. Here the CDR3 DNA reads TGTGCCAGCAGTCCCCAAGGGGTCTGGGCCGGGGAGCTGTTTTTT.

This chain joins TRBV5-6 and TRBJ1-1, with unresolved D. Germline V gene lookup returns CDR1 SGHDT and CDR2 YYEEEE. The ends were cut back, 0 bases at V and 2 bases at J, with 5 bases in the middle. CDR3 length equals 13 residues. The CDR3 sequence: CASSLVRNTEAFF. CDR3 nucleotide sequence: TGTGCCAGCAGCTTGGTGAGAAACACTGAAGCTTTCTTT.

The chain has TRBV7-9 and TRBJ2-7; a possible D gene is TRBD1 (5 bases). The germline V and J ends were trimmed by 6 bases and 0 bases, with 9 bases remaining between them. The CDR3 contains 13 residues. The germline V gene encodes CDR1 SEHNR and CDR2 FQNEAQ (reference sequence). The CDR3 sequence: CASRGVLSYEQYF. The CDR3, as DNA: TGTGCCAGCAGAGGGGTCCTCTCCTACGAGCAGTACTTC.

V is TRBV5-4 and J is TRBJ2-5, with 8 bases matching TRBD2. The CDR3 sequence is 16 residues long. The germline gives CDR1 SGHNT, CDR2 YYREEE (reference sequence). V lost 5 bases to trimming and J lost 1 base; unmatched junction nucleotides: 10. CDR3 DNA: TGTGCCAGCAGTATCACTAGCGGCGCCCCCCAAGAGACCCAGTACTTC. This codes for CASSITSGAPQETQYF.

The chain is built from TRBV3-1 (or the pseudogene TRBV3-2) and TRBJ1-2; 8 nucleotides align to TRBD1. Germline V gene sequence: CDR1 LGHDT, CDR2 YNNKEL (reference sequence). The CDR3 sequence is 14 residues long. Trimming removed 3 bases from V and 8 bases from J; junction bases left unmatched: 8. The CDR3 here is CASSHDRGSGGYTF. The CDR3 DNA reads as TGTGCCAGCAGCCATGACAGGGGCTCGGGGGGCTACACCTTC.

The V call is TRBV5-4, the J call TRBJ1-2, with TRBD1 matching 8 bases. J was trimmed by 4 bases and V by 4 bases; bases with no gene match: 15. Germline CDR1 reads SGHNT; CDR2 reads YYREEE (reference sequence). CDR3 length: 17 residues. The CDR3 here is CASSVGDRDRSPYGYTF. In DNA, the CDR3 is TGTGCCAGCAGCGTGGGGGACCGGGACAGGAGCCCCTATGGCTACACCTTC.

The gene calls are TRBV28 and TRBJ2-7; 11 bases are a match to TRBD2. CDR1 and CDR2 (germline): MDHEN, SYDVKM. The CDR3 length is 16 residues. V gave up 7 bases and J gave up 7 bases; unmatched junction bases: 15. For the CDR3, the DNA is TGTGCCAGCACCCTAATCGGCACTAGCGGGAGTTGGGAGCAGTACTTC. It yields the protein CASTLIGTSGSWEQYF.

The rearrangement joins TRBV6-5 to TRBJ2-5, with TRBD2 as a possible D gene (6 bases). Germline loops: CDR1 MNHEY, CDR2 SVGAGI. This CDR3 comprises 14 residues. V dropped 11 bases and J dropped 3 bases, with 19 bases sitting between them. CDR3 residues: CAGKYRRGKETQYF. The DNA for the CDR3 is TGTGCCGGAAAGTACAGGCGGGGAAAAGAGACCCAGTACTTC.

This chain uses TRBV11-2 with TRBJ2-1; possible D gene TRBD1, 6 bases. V was clipped by 5 bases and J by 8 bases, with 19 bases between them. Germline V gene lookup returns CDR1 SGHAT and CDR2 FQNNGV. CDR3 length equals 15 residues. As DNA, the CDR3 is TGTGCCAGCAGCCGATTGCAGGGGCCTTGGGATGAGCAGTTCTTC. This codes for CASSRLQGPWDEQFF.

This chain connects TRBV11-3 to TRBJ2-5, with 8 bases fitting TRBD1. The V gene end was trimmed by 2 bases and the J gene end by 1 base; junction bases not matched to a gene: 12. The CDR3 runs to 18 residues. CDR1 SGHNT and CDR2 YENEEA come from the germline V gene. The CDR3 nucleotides read TGTGCCAGCAGCTTAAGGGGATGGACAGGGTCGAGCCAAGAGACCCAGTACTTC. It yields the protein CASSLRGWTGSSQETQYF. The full variable domain, completed using reference TRBV11-3 and TRBJ2-5, is EAGVVQSPRYKIIEKKQPVAFWCNPISGHNTLYWYLQNLGQGPELLIRYENEEAVDDSQLPKDRFSAERLKGVDSTLKIQPAELGDSAVYLCASSLRGWTGSSQETQYFGPGTRLLVL.

The gene calls are TRBV30 and TRBJ1-4; D is undetermined. Trimming pared 0 bases from V and 3 bases from J, leaving 11 bases between. Germline V gene sequence: CDR1 GTSNPN, CDR2 SVGIG (reference sequence). The CDR3 has 15 amino acids. The CDR3 bases are TGTGCCTGGAGTGTAGGTCTGGGAGCTAATGAAAAACTGTTTTTT. It specifies CAWSVGLGANEKLFF.

This chain joins TRBV5-4 and TRBJ2-3; D is possibly TRBD1 (5 bases). V lost 3 bases and J lost 2, with 16 bases in between. The germline V gene has CDR1 SGHNT and CDR2 YYREEE (reference sequence). CDR3 length: 16 residues. CDR3 nucleotide sequence: TGTGCCAGCAGCTCGACAGCTACTCGAACCACAGATACGCAGTATTTT. It encodes CASSSTATRTTDTQYF. The entire variable domain, with the rest obtained from reference TRBV5-4 and TRBJ2-3, is as follows: ETGVTQSPTHLIKTRGQQVTLRCSSQSGHNTVSWYQQALGQGPQFIFQYYREEENGRGNFPPRFSGLQFPNYSSELNVNALELDDSALYLCASSSTATRTTDTQYFGPGTRLTVL.

This clone was picked up a small number of times. This chain links TRBV28 with TRBJ1-2; D gene uncertain. V was cut by 3 bases and J by 4 bases, with 3 bases left in between. This CDR3 has 11 residues. Germline V gene lookup returns CDR1 MDHEN and CDR2 SYDVKM. CDR3 DNA: TGTGCCAGCAGTTTTATCTATGGCTACACCTTC. Translated, it gives CASSFIYGYTF.